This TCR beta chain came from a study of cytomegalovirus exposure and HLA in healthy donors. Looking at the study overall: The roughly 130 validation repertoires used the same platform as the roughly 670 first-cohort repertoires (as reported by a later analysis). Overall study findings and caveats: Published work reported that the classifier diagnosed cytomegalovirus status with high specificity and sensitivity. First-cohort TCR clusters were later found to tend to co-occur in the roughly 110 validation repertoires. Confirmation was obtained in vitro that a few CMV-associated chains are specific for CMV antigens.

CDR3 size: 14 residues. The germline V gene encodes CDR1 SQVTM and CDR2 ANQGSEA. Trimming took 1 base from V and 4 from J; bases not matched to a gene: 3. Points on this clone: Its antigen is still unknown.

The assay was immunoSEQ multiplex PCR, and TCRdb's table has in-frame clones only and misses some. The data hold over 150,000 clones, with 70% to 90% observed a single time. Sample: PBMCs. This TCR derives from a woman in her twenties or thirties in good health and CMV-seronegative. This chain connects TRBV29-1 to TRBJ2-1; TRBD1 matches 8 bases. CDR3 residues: CSVEGQGMYNEQFF. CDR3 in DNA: TGCAGCGTTGAAGGACAGGGGATGTACAATGAGCAGTTCTTC.